This is a list of T cell receptor beta chains from one sample in a study of identical twins. TCRdb re-analysed the 5' RACE reads in MiXCR, keeping a single row per CDR3 protein. The sample lists hundreds of thousands of distinct CDR3 sequences, approximately 13% occurring once. These data were also filed under a second study, of yellow fever vaccine responses in identical twins.

Sample: PBMCs. The receptor source for this set is a woman younger than 35 in good health. The CDR3 runs from the conserved cysteine through the conserved F or W. A D gene is named only where the DNA matches it firmly. Clone size, where shown, is once, few, many, or a class for clones that have expanded.

j_call,v_call,clone_size,d_call,cdr3_aa,cdr3_nt
TRBJ2-7,TRBV24-1,few,NA,CATSARGTSSYEQYF,TGTGCCACCAGCGCCCGAGGGACTTCGTCCTACGAGCAGTACTTC
TRBJ2-1,TRBV5-1,few,NA,CASSLDGRTRDEQFF,TGCGCCAGCAGCTTGGATGGACGGACCCGTGATGAGCAGTTCTTC
TRBJ1-2,TRBV9,few,NA,CASSGSWGDGYTF,TGTGCCAGCAGCGGTAGTTGGGGGGATGGCTACACCTTC
TRBJ2-3,TRBV7-9,NA,NA,CASSLVMQYF,TGTGCCAGCAGCTTAGTTATGCAGTATTTT
TRBJ2-2,TRBV9,NA,NA,CASRVGEDGELFF,TGTGCCAGCAGGGTTGGGGAGGACGGGGAGCTGTTTTTT
TRBJ1-1,TRBV15,many,NA,CATSSTLPRGTEAFF,TGTGCCACCAGCAGCACCCTGCCCAGGGGCACTGAAGCTTTCTTT
TRBJ2-7,TRBV10-3,few,NA,CAISESSEADSFSYEQYF,TGTGCCATCAGTGAGTCCTCAGAAGCGGACAGCTTCTCCTACGAGCAGTACTTC
TRBJ2-3,TRBV25-1,few,TRBD2,CASSESTSGRADTQYF,TGTGCCAGCAGTGAATCGACTAGCGGGAGGGCAGATACGCAGTATTTT
TRBJ1-1,TRBV20-1,NA,TRBD1,CSAAKGAMNTEAFF,TGCAGTGCGGCTAAGGGGGCCATGAACACTGAAGCTTTCTTT
TRBJ2-3,TRBV20-1,NA,NA,CSARDGGRGTDTQYF,TGCAGTGCTAGAGACGGTGGGAGAGGCACAGATACGCAGTATTTT
TRBJ1-1,TRBV12-3/TRBV12-4,many,TRBD1,CASSPTQGASTEAFF,TGTGCCAGCAGCCCAACACAGGGGGCGAGCACTGAAGCTTTCTTT
TRBJ1-1,TRBV19,NA,NA,CASSMGGYMNTEAFF,TGTGCCAGTAGTATGGGCGGGTATATGAACACTGAAGCTTTCTTT
TRBJ2-3,TRBV11-2,NA,NA,CASSSTRSPDTQYF,TGTGCCAGCAGCTCCACGAGGAGCCCAGATACGCAGTATTTT
TRBJ2-1,TRBV24-1,NA,NA,CATSDSESNNYNEQFF,TGTGCCACCAGTGATTCAGAATCTAATAACTACAATGAGCAGTTCTTC
TRBJ2-2,TRBV5-1,few,NA,CASSFGSGYTGELFF,TGCGCCAGCAGCTTCGGTTCAGGATACACCGGGGAGCTGTTTTTT
TRBJ2-5,TRBV5-4,once,TRBD1,CASSWGQSQETQYF,TGTGCCAGCAGCTGGGGACAGTCCCAAGAGACCCAGTACTTC
TRBJ2-5,TRBV7-2,NA,NA,CASSLVLIQETQYF,TGTGCCAGCAGCTTAGTACTGATCCAAGAGACCCAGTACTTC
TRBJ2-3,TRBV20-1,many,NA,CSASGPGAVGTDTQYF,TGCAGTGCTAGCGGTCCCGGGGCGGTAGGCACAGATACGCAGTATTTT
TRBJ2-2,TRBV3-1,few,NA,CASSQSPPANTGELFF,TGTGCCAGCAGCCAAAGCCCTCCCGCGAACACCGGGGAGCTGTTTTTT
TRBJ2-2,TRBV28,NA,NA,CASMVSTGELFF,TGTGCCAGCATGGTCTCCACCGGGGAGCTGTTTTTT
TRBJ2-5,TRBV5-1,many,TRBD2,CASSLVSGGETQYF,TGTGCCAGCAGCTTAGTTTCGGGGGGAGAGACCCAGTACTTC
TRBJ2-7,TRBV7-6,NA,NA,CASSSARAREQYF,TGTGCCAGCAGCTCAGCCAGGGCTCGAGAGCAGTACTTC
TRBJ1-6,TRBV7-9,few,NA,CASSLDGGNSPLHF,TGTGCCAGCAGCTTAGATGGGGGAAATTCACCCCTCCACTTT
TRBJ2-7,TRBV2,few,TRBD1,CASILEGALGEQYF,TGTGCCAGCATCCTTGAGGGGGCGCTGGGCGAGCAGTACTTC
TRBJ1-4,TRBV6-6,few,NA,CASSYGTEKLFF,TGTGCCAGCAGTTACGGGACAGAAAAACTGTTTTTT
TRBJ2-2,TRBV12-3/TRBV12-4,many,NA,CASGVFAGELFF,TGTGCCAGCGGGGTTTTTGCCGGGGAGCTGTTTTTT
TRBJ2-5,TRBV6-5,NA,NA,CASSYSVLETQYF,TGTGCCAGCAGTTACTCGGTTTTAGAGACCCAGTACTTC